This TCR beta chain was captured in a study of T cells in localized non-small cell lung cancer. Findings and limits, study-wide: Sequencing covered just one tumor region, so heterogeneity cannot be ruled out. The study found T cell clonality highest in uninvolved adjacent lung, above tumor. In adjacent lung appeared a median around 59 of the top 100 tumor clones.

Concerning this clone: What it binds is not known.

The assay was immunoSEQ multiplex PCR, and TCRdb's table has in-frame clones only and misses some. Of roughly 35,000 clones listed, about nine tenths are singletons. Trimming took off 2 bases at V and 10 bases at J, with 10 bases between the two ends. Germline V lookup: CDR1 SGHTS, CDR2 YDEGEE. There are 13 residues in the CDR3. The genes are TRBV5-8 and TRBJ1-6, with no clear D. The sequenced sample was peripheral blood, obtained before any cancer treatment. The receptor was isolated from an older female donor with stage I lung adenocarcinoma. CDR3 region: CASSLRGLSPLHF. The CDR3 DNA reads TGTGCCAGCAGCTTACGGGGTTTGTCACCCCTCCACTTT.